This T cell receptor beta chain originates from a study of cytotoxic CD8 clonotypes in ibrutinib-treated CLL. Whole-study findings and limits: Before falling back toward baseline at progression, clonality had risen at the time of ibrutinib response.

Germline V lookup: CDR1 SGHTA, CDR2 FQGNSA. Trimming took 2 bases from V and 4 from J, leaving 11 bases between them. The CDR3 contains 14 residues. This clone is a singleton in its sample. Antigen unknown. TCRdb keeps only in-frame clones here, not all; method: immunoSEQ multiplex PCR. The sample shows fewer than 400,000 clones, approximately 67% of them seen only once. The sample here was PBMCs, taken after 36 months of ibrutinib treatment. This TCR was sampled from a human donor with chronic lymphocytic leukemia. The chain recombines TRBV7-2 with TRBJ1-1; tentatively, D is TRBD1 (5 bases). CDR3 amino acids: CASSLRAGFTEAFF. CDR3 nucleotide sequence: TGTGCCAGCAGCTTAAGGGCAGGGTTCACTGAAGCTTTCTTT. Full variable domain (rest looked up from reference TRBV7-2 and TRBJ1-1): GAGVSQSPSNKVTEKGKDVELRCDPISGHTALYWYRQSLGQGLEFLIYFQGNSAPDKSGLPSDRFSAERTGGSVSTLTIQRTQQEDSAVYLCASSLRAGFTEAFFGQGTRLTVV.